Shown below are 10 T cell receptor beta chains from a single sample sequenced in a study of T cell repertoires in ileal Crohn's disease. Assay used: immunoSEQ multiplex PCR; TCRdb lists only in-frame clones, some missing. This sample has several thousand clones; 65% to 85% occur once, and the top ten carry roughly 3%. Sequenced material: ileal tissue. These receptors all stem from an adult with Crohn's disease.

The chain has TRBV7-8 and TRBJ2-5; TRBD2 matches at 8 bases. Losses at the gene ends were 5 bases for V and 5 bases for J; bases not matched to a gene: 7. Germline CDR1 SGHVS, CDR2 FQNEAQ. The length of the CDR3 is 14 residues. The CDR3 nucleotides are TGTGCCAGCAGCCTTTACGGGGGGGAGGAGACCCAGTACTTC. This translates into CASSLYGGEETQYF.

The chain has TRBV30 and TRBJ1-6; D is ambiguous. The germline gives CDR1 GTSNPN, CDR2 SVGIG (reference sequence). With 0 bases removed from V and 8 bases from J, the gap between germline ends came to 11 bases. There are 14 residues in the CDR3. The CDR3 loop reads CAWSVIGGYSPLHF. Here the CDR3 DNA reads TGTGCCTGGAGTGTAATTGGAGGATATTCACCCCTCCACTTT.

The rearrangement joins TRBV27 to TRBJ1-1; D possibly corresponds to TRBD1 (6 bases). Germline V lookup: CDR1 MNHEY, CDR2 SMNVEV (reference sequence). V was clipped by 10 bases and J by 2 bases, with 14 bases between them. The CDR3 loop spans 13 amino acids. CDR3 residues: CATKGQYNTEAFF. In DNA form, the CDR3 reads TGTGCCACCAAAGGACAGTACAACACTGAAGCTTTCTTT.

This clone was seen a handful of times. The chain has TRBV5-1 and TRBJ2-7, with D possibly TRBD1 on 5 matching bases. This CDR3 has 13 residues. V gave up 4 bases and J gave up 4 bases, with 12 bases separating them. CDR1 is SGHRS and CDR2 is YFSETQ in the germline V gene. DNA of the CDR3: TGCGCCAGCAGCATTCAGCAGGGTTACGAGCAGTACTTC. Its translation is CASSIQQGYEQYF.

In its sample, this clone was seen once. The rearrangement uses TRBV11-2 and TRBJ2-2; 7 bases match TRBD2. With V trimmed by 1 base and J by 8 bases, 10 bases remained unmatched. This CDR3 is 16 amino acids long. Germline V gene lookup returns CDR1 SGHAT and CDR2 FQNNGV. CDR3 residues: CASSLASSGWRGELFF. CDR3 sequence (DNA): TGTGCCAGCAGCTTAGCGTCTAGCGGTTGGAGGGGGGAGCTGTTTTTT.

The chain employs TRBV6-1 and TRBJ1-1; 8 positions match TRBD1. CDR1 is MNHNS and CDR2 is SASEGT in the germline V gene. V was pared by 6 bases and J by 1 base, with 4 bases of the junction left unmatched. This CDR3 is 14 amino acids long. The CDR3 here is CASRSTGENTEAFF. CDR3 DNA sequence: TGTGCCAGCAGATCGACAGGGGAGAACACTGAAGCTTTCTTT.

This sequence joins TRBV9 and TRBJ2-2; possible D gene TRBD2, 5 bases. Germline V gene sequence: CDR1 SGDLS, CDR2 YYNGEE. The CDR3 loop spans 18 amino acids. The V end lost 0 bases, the J end lost 0 bases, and 15 bases lay between the germline ends. CDR3: CASSVAVLAGPNTGELFF. The CDR3 DNA sequence: TGTGCCAGCAGCGTAGCGGTCCTTGCGGGTCCGAACACCGGGGAGCTGTTTTTT.

CDR3 residues: CASSPNAAPYGYTF. The CDR3 DNA is TGTGCCAGCAGCCCCAACGCAGCGCCCTATGGCTACACCTTC. This chain connects TRBV4-2 to TRBJ1-2; no firm D call. V lost 4 bases to trimming and J lost 4 bases, with 13 bases between them. The CDR3 contains 14 residues. Germline assignment: CDR1 LGHNA and CDR2 YNFKEQ.

The V gene is TRBV6-5, the J gene TRBJ2-2, with no clear D. Trimming left V 5 bases short and J 2 bases short, with 9 bases between. This CDR3 has 14 amino acids. Germline CDR1 MNHEY, CDR2 SVGAGI. CDR3: CASSHHSNTGELFF. Here the CDR3 DNA reads TGTGCCAGCAGTCACCACTCCAACACCGGGGAGCTGTTTTTT.

The J gene is TRBJ2-5, the V gene TRBV5-1; TRBD2 matches 11 bases. Germline V gene sequence: CDR1 SGHRS, CDR2 YFSETQ. V trimming: 3 bases; J trimming: 5 bases; junction bases outside the gene matches: 9. The CDR3 contains 16 residues. CDR3: CASSSYSGGAWETQYF. In DNA form, the CDR3 reads TGCGCCAGCAGCTCCTATAGCGGGGGGGCGTGGGAGACCCAGTACTTC. The variable domain in full, completed from reference TRBV5-1 and TRBJ2-5, reads KAGVTQTPRYLIKTRGQQVTLSCSPISGHRSVSWYQQTPGQGLQFLFEYFSETQRNKGNFPGRFSGRQFSNSRSEMNVSTLELGDSALYLCASSSYSGGAWETQYFGPGTRLLVL.